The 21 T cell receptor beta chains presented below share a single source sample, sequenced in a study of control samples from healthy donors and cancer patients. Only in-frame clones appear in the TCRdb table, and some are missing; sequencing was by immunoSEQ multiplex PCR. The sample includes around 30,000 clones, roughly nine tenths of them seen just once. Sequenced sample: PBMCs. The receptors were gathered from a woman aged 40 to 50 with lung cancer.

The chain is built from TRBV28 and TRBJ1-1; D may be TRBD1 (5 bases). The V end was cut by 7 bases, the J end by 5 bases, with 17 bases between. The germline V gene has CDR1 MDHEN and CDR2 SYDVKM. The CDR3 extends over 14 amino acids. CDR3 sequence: CASTLPAGNTEAFF. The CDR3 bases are TGTGCCAGCACCCTCCCCGCAGGGAATACTGAAGCTTTCTTT.

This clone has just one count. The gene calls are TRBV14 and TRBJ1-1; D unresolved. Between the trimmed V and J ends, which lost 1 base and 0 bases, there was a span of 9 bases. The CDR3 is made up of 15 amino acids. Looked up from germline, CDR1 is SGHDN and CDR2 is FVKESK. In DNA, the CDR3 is TGTGCCAGCAGCCAAGTAATGGAGATGAACACTGAAGCTTTCTTT. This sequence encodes CASSQVMEMNTEAFF.

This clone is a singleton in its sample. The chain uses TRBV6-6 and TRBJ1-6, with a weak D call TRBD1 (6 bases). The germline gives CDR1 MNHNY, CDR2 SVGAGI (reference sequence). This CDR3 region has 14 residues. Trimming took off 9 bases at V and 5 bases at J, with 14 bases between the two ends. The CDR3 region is CASQDSQNNSPLHF. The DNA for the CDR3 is TGTGCCAGTCAGGACAGCCAGAATAATTCACCCCTCCACTTT.

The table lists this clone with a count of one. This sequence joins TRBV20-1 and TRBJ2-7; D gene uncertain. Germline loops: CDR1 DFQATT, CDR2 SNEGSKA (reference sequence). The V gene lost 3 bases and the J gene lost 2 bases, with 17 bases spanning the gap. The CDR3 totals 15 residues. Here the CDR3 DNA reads TGCAGTGCTAGTTTTATAGTGAACACAGCCTACGAGCAGTACTTC. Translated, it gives CSASFIVNTAYEQYF.

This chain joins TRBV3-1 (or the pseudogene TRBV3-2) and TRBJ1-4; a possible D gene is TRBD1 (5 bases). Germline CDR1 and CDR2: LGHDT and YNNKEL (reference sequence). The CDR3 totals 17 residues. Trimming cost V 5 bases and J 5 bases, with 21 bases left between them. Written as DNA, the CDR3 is TGTGCCAGCAGCGACCGGGGGTATGGGGGTTGGAATGAAAAACTGTTTTTT. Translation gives CASSDRGYGGWNEKLFF.

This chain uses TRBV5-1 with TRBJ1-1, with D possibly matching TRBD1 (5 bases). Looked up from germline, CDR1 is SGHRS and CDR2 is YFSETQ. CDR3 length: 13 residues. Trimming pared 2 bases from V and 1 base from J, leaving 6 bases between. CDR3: CASSFTGNTEAFF. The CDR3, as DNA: TGCGCCAGCAGCTTCACAGGGAACACTGAAGCTTTCTTT.

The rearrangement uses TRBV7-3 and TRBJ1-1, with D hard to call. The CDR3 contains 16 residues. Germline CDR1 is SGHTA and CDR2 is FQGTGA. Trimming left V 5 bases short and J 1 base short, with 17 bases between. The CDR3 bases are TGTGCCAGCAGCCCGCCGTTTGTTCGGACGAACACTGAAGCTTTCTTT. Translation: CASSPPFVRTNTEAFF.

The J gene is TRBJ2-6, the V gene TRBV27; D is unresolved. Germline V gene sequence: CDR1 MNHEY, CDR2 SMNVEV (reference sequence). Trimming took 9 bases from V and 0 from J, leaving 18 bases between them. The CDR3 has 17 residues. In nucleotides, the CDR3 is TGTGCCAGTGGGAAAGGGCAGTTCCGCTCTGGGGCCAACGTCCTGACTTTC. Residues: CASGKGQFRSGANVLTF. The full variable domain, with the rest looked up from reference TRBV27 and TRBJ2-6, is EAQVTQNPRYLITVTGKKLTVTCSQNMNHEYMSWYRQDPGLGLRQIYYSMNVEVTDKGDVPEGYKVSRKEKRNFPLILESPSPNQTSLYFCASGKGQFRSGANVLTFGAGSRLTVL.

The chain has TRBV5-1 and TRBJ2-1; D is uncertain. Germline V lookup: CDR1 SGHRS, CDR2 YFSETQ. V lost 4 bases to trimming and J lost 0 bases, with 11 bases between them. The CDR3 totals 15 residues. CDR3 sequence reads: CASSPSSSSYNEQFF. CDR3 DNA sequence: TGCGCCAGCAGCCCATCCTCGAGCTCCTACAATGAGCAGTTCTTC.

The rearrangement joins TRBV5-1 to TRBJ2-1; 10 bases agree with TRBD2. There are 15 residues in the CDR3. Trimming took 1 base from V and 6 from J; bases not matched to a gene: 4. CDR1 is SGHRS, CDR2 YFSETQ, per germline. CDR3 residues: CASSLRLAGVNEQFF. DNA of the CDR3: TGCGCCAGCAGCTTGAGGCTAGCGGGGGTCAATGAGCAGTTCTTC. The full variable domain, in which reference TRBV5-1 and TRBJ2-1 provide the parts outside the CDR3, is KAGVTQTPRYLIKTRGQQVTLSCSPISGHRSVSWYQQTPGQGLQFLFEYFSETQRNKGNFPGRFSGRQFSNSRSEMNVSTLELGDSALYLCASSLRLAGVNEQFFGPGTRLTVL.

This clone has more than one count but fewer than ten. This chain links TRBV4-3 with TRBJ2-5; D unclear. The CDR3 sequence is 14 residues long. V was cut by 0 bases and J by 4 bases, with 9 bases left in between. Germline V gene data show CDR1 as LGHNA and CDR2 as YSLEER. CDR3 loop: CASSQDTSRETQYF. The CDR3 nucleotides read TGCGCCAGCAGCCAAGATACGTCCCGAGAGACCCAGTACTTC.

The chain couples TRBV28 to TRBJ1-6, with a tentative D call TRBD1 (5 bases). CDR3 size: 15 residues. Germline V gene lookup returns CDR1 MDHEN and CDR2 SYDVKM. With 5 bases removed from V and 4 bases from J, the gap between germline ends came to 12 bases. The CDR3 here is CASSVTQGYNSPLHF. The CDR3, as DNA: TGTGCCAGCAGTGTTACCCAGGGTTATAATTCACCCCTCCACTTT.

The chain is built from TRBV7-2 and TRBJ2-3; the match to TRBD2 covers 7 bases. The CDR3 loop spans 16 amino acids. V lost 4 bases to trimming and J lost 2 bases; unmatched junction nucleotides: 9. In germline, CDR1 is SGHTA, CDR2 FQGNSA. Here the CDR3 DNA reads TGTGCCAGCAGCTCTCGACTAGCAGGCCTCACAGATACGCAGTATTTT. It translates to CASSSRLAGLTDTQYF.

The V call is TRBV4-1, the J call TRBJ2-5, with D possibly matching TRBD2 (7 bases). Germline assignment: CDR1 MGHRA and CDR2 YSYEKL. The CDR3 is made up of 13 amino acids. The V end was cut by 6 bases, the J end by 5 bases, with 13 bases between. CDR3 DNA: TGCGCCAGCAGAGGAGGGGGGGCTGAGACCCAGTACTTC. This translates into CASRGGGAETQYF.

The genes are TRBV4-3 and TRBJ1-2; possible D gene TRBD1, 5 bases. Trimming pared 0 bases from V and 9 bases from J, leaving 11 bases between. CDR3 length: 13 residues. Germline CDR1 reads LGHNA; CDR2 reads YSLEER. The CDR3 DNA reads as TGCGCCAGCAGCCAAGAACGGGGGAGGAGCTACACCTTC. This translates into CASSQERGRSYTF.

Written as DNA, the CDR3 is TGTGCCAGCAGCTCCGAAGGGGGCGATACGCAGTATTTT. Translated, it gives CASSSEGGDTQYF. V gene TRBV6-5 combines with J gene TRBJ2-3; 7 bases match TRBD1. CDR3 length: 13 amino acids. Trimming removed 6 bases from V and 6 bases from J; junction bases left unmatched: 6. CDR1 and CDR2 from the germline V gene are MNHEY and SVGAGI.

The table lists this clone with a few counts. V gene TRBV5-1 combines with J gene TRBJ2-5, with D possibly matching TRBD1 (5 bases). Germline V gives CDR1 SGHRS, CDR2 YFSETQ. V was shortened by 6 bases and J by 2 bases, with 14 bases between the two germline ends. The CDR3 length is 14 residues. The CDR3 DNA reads TGCGCCAGCACCCCTCTCAGGGCACAAGAGACCCAGTACTTC. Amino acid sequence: CASTPLRAQETQYF.

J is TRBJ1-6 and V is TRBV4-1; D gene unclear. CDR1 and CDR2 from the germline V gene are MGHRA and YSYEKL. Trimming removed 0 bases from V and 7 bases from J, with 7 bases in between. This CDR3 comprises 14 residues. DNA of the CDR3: TGCGCCAGCAGCCAAGAGGAGTGGAATTCACCCCTCCACTTT. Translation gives CASSQEEWNSPLHF.

CDR3 amino acids: CASSPTGTGGEQYF. The CDR3 bases are TGTGCCAGCAGTCCCACCGGGACAGGGGGCGAGCAGTACTTC. This sequence joins TRBV6-2 or TRBV6-3 and TRBJ2-7; 11 nucleotides line up with TRBD1. The V gene end was trimmed by 5 bases and the J gene end by 6 bases; junction bases not matched to a gene: 6. The CDR3 loop spans 14 amino acids. From germline, CDR1 is MNHEY and CDR2 SVGEGT.

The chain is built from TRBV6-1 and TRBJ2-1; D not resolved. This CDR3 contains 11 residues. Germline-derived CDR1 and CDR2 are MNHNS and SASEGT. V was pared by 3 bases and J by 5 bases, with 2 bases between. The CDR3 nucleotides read TGTGCCAGCAGTGACCACAATGAGCAGTTCTTC. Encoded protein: CASSDHNEQFF.

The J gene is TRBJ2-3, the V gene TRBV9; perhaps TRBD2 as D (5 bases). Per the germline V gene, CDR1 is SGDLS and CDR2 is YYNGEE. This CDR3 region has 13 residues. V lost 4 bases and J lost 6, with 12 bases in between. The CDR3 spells CASSSRAPDTQYF. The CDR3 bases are TGTGCCAGCAGCTCGAGGGCACCGGATACGCAGTATTTT.